The present T cell receptor (beta chain) was sequenced within a study of identifying expanded T cells in peripheral blood. Comment on this clone: Its antigen remains unknown.

Healthy donors had no documented immune events, such as infections, while sampled. The CDR3 runs to 15 residues. Germline CDR1 SGHAT, CDR2 FQNNGV. Trimming took 2 bases from V and 1 from J, leaving 11 bases between them. The study's findings and limits: Over approximately two and four weeks, about 15 and 18 clones changed, versus around 1.2 between replicates.

Profiled with immunoSEQ multiplex PCR; TCRdb holds only in-frame clones, not every one. The sample lists 55,000 to 60,000 clones; roughly nine tenths were seen once. V gene TRBV11-2 combines with J gene TRBJ1-1; D call uncertain. The sequenced material came from blood. The sequence was obtained from a person between 18 and 69 years old in good health. The CDR3: CASSLNPMGNTEAFF. The CDR3 DNA follows: TGTGCCAGCAGCTTAAATCCAATGGGGAACACTGAAGCTTTCTTT.